Listed below are T cell receptor beta chains from one sample, sequenced in a study of cytomegalovirus exposure and HLA in healthy donors. Sequencing used immunoSEQ multiplex PCR; TCRdb keeps in-frame clones, though not all of them. Altogether approximately 130,000 clones are present, more than 60% being singletons, with the ten largest covering about 1.8%. Sequenced input: PBMCs. These receptors all come from a middle-aged woman in good health and CMV-seronegative. The CDR3 runs from the conserved cysteine through the conserved F or W. Only some rows state a clone size, as once, few, many or a class for expanded clones.

j_gene: .
v_gene: TRBV9
abundance: once
CDR3aa: CASSAGVGNQYEQYF

j_gene: TRBJ2-6
v_gene: TRBV7-2
abundance: .
CDR3aa: CASSLSSGMGSGANVLTF

j_gene: TRBJ2-5
v_gene: TRBV27
abundance: .
CDR3aa: CASSLDRGRETQYF

j_gene: TRBJ2-5
v_gene: TRBV5-1
abundance: .
CDR3aa: CASSFLQGAGETQYF

j_gene: TRBJ1-1
v_gene: TRBV10-2
abundance: .
CDR3aa: CASSRVTSGTEAFF

j_gene: TRBJ2-5
v_gene: TRBV7-9
abundance: .
CDR3aa: CASSSRLEETQYF

j_gene: TRBJ1-2
v_gene: TRBV27
abundance: .
CDR3aa: CASVYHLGGRGYGYTF

j_gene: TRBJ2-2
v_gene: TRBV5-1
abundance: .
CDR3aa: CASSLGGAGDGSGELFF

j_gene: TRBJ1-1
v_gene: TRBV7-6
abundance: .
CDR3aa: CASSGYRDTEAFF

j_gene: TRBJ2-7
v_gene: TRBV6-1
abundance: .
CDR3aa: CASIAGLSSYEQYF

j_gene: TRBJ2-1
v_gene: TRBV27
abundance: .
CDR3aa: CATTLAGGPEFF

j_gene: TRBJ2-7
v_gene: TRBV30
abundance: .
CDR3aa: CAWRGQGAFYEQYF

j_gene: TRBJ2-1
v_gene: TRBV27
abundance: .
CDR3aa: CASSVTANEQFF

j_gene: TRBJ1-1
v_gene: TRBV9
abundance: .
CDR3aa: CASSSSGVNTEAFF

j_gene: TRBJ2-7
v_gene: TRBV5-1
abundance: .
CDR3aa: CASSWGLAGGSETYEQYF

j_gene: TRBJ2-3
v_gene: TRBV30
abundance: once
CDR3aa: CAWKRGGLADTQYF

j_gene: TRBJ2-5
v_gene: TRBV2
abundance: .
CDR3aa: CASNRQGVEETQYF

j_gene: TRBJ2-1
v_gene: TRBV9
abundance: .
CDR3aa: CASSDSGSEYNEQFF

j_gene: TRBJ2-7
v_gene: TRBV25-1
abundance: once
CDR3aa: CASSDPTSGEQYF

j_gene: TRBJ1-5
v_gene: TRBV30
abundance: .
CDR3aa: CAWSGSRSDQPQHF

j_gene: TRBJ2-2
v_gene: TRBV19
abundance: few
CDR3aa: CASSGVAGGTGELFF

j_gene: TRBJ2-7
v_gene: TRBV27
abundance: .
CDR3aa: CASSMGRLGYEQYF

j_gene: TRBJ1-5
v_gene: TRBV18
abundance: few
CDR3aa: CASSPRGQGGQPQHF

j_gene: TRBJ2-5
v_gene: TRBV6-5
abundance: .
CDR3aa: CASSSPDSDWTQYF

j_gene: TRBJ2-1
v_gene: TRBV7-3
abundance: .
CDR3aa: CASSAHGGNEQFF

j_gene: TRBJ2-7
v_gene: TRBV10-3
abundance: once
CDR3aa: CAISEQGQGASEQYF

j_gene: TRBJ1-1
v_gene: TRBV5-1
abundance: .
CDR3aa: CASQQGANTEAFF

j_gene: TRBJ2-7
v_gene: TRBV15
abundance: .
CDR3aa: CATSRDLGVDQYF

j_gene: TRBJ2-7
v_gene: TRBV19
abundance: .
CDR3aa: CASSPTVPYEQYF

j_gene: TRBJ2-7
v_gene: TRBV5-4
abundance: .
CDR3aa: CASSGEREGLWEQYF

j_gene: TRBJ2-1
v_gene: TRBV5-6
abundance: few
CDR3aa: CASSLVAGGSNEQFF

j_gene: TRBJ1-1
v_gene: TRBV27
abundance: .
CDR3aa: CASRQGGNTEAFF

j_gene: TRBJ2-5
v_gene: TRBV28
abundance: .
CDR3aa: CASSLYREPETQYF

j_gene: TRBJ2-1
v_gene: TRBV19
abundance: .
CDR3aa: CASSLLGGGEQFF

j_gene: TRBJ2-2
v_gene: TRBV5-6
abundance: .
CDR3aa: CASSLGIAGNANTGELFF

j_gene: TRBJ2-2
v_gene: TRBV30
abundance: .
CDR3aa: CAWSVQGTWTTGELFF

j_gene: TRBJ2-6
v_gene: TRBV27
abundance: .
CDR3aa: CASSLRGTQLSGANVLTF

j_gene: TRBJ2-7
v_gene: TRBV6-1
abundance: .
CDR3aa: CASRETQGVNYEQYF

j_gene: TRBJ2-3
v_gene: TRBV7-3
abundance: .
CDR3aa: CASSPAGGYGSTDTQYF

j_gene: TRBJ1-4
v_gene: TRBV5-1
abundance: .
CDR3aa: CASSLDTSRSNEKLFF

j_gene: TRBJ2-7
v_gene: TRBV11-1
abundance: .
CDR3aa: CASSLETSGHYEQYF

j_gene: TRBJ1-5
v_gene: TRBV28
abundance: .
CDR3aa: CASRAGSTFWHF

j_gene: TRBJ2-1
v_gene: TRBV19
abundance: .
CDR3aa: CASSIGGDRVNEQFF

j_gene: TRBJ2-3
v_gene: TRBV28
abundance: .
CDR3aa: CASSEWTGDTDTQYF

j_gene: TRBJ1-1
v_gene: TRBV28
abundance: .
CDR3aa: CASSFFRQVFSEAFF

j_gene: TRBJ2-7
v_gene: TRBV10-1
abundance: .
CDR3aa: CASSEVREREQYF

j_gene: TRBJ2-5
v_gene: TRBV7-9
abundance: once
CDR3aa: CASSAGTIQETQYF

j_gene: TRBJ2-7
v_gene: TRBV30
abundance: .
CDR3aa: CALTSGKFREQYF

j_gene: TRBJ2-5
v_gene: TRBV6-5
abundance: few
CDR3aa: CASIEAGGGETQYF

j_gene: TRBJ2-3
v_gene: TRBV29-1
abundance: once
CDR3aa: CSVPGQGAGDTQYF

j_gene: TRBJ2-5
v_gene: TRBV23-1
abundance: few
CDR3aa: CASSPFPNQETQYF

j_gene: TRBJ1-2
v_gene: TRBV28
abundance: few
CDR3aa: CASSFSGQGESNYGYTF